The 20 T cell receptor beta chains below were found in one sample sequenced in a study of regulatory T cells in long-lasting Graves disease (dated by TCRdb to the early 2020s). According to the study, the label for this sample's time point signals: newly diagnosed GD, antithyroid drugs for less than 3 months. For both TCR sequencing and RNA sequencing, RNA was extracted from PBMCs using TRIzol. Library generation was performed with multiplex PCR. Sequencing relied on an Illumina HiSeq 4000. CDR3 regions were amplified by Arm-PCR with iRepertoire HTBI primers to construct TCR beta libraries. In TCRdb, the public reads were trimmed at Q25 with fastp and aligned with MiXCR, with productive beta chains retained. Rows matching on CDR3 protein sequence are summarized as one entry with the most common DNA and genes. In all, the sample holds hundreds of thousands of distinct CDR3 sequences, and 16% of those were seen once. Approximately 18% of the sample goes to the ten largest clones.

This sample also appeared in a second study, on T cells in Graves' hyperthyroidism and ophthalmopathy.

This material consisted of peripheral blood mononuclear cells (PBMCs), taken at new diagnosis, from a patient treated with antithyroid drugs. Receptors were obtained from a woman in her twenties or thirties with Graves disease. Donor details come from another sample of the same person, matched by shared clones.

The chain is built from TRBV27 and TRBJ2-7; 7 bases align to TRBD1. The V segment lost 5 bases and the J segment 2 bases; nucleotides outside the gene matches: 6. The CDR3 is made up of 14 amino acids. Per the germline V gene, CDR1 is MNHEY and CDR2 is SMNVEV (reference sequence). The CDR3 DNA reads TGTGCCAGCAGTACCTCGACAGGGACCTACGAGCAGTACTTC. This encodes CASSTSTGTYEQYF.

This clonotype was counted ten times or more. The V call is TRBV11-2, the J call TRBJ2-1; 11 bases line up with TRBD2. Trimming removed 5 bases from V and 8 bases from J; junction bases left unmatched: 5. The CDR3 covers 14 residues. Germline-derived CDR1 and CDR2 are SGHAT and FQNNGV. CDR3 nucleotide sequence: TGTGCCAGCAGCCTGACTAGCGGGGTTTATGAGCAGTTCTTC. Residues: CASSLTSGVYEQFF.

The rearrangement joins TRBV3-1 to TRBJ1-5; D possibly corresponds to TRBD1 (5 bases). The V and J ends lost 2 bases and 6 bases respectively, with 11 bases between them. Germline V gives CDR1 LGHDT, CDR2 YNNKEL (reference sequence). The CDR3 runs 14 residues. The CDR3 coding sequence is TGTGCCAGCAGCCAACAGGGCATCGCTCAGCCCCAGCATTTT. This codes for CASSQQGIAQPQHF.

As DNA, the CDR3 is TGTGCCGCCAGCGGAGAAGGGGTTGAGGGGGGGATACAGTCCTACAATGAGCAGTTCTTC. Its protein is CAASGEGVEGGIQSYNEQFF. The chain combines TRBV6-8 with TRBJ2-1; D might be TRBD2 (7 bases). Germline CDR1 and CDR2: MNHGY and SAAAGT. The germline V and J ends were trimmed by 11 bases and 1 base, with 33 bases remaining between them. The CDR3 is 20 residues long.

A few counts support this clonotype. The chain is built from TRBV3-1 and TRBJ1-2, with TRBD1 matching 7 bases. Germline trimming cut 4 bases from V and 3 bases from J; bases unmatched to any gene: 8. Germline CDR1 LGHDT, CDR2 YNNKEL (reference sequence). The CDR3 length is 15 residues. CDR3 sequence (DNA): TGTGCCAGCAGCCCTCTAGACAGGGCAGACTATGGCTACACCTTC. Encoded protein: CASSPLDRADYGYTF.

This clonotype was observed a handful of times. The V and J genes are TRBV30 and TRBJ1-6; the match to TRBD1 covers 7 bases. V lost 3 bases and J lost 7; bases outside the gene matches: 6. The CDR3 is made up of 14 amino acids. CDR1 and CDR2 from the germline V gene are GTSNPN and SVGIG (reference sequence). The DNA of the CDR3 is TGTGCCTGGAGGACAGGGTCGGGAAATTCACCCCTCCACTTT. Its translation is CAWRTGSGNSPLHF.

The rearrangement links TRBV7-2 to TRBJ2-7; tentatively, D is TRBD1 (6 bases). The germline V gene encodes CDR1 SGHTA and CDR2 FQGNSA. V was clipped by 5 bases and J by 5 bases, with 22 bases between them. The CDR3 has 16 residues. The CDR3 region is CASSPSWGRVKNEQYF. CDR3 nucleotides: TGTGCCAGCAGCCCGAGCTGGGGGCGGGTGAAGAACGAGCAGTACTTC.

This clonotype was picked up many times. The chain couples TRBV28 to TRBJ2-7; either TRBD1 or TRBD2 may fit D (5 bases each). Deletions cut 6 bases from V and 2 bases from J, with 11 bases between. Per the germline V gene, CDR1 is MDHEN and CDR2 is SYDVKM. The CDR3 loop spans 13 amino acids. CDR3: CASSSGDAYEQYF. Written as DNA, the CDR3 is TGTGCCAGCAGCTCCGGGGACGCCTACGAGCAGTACTTC.

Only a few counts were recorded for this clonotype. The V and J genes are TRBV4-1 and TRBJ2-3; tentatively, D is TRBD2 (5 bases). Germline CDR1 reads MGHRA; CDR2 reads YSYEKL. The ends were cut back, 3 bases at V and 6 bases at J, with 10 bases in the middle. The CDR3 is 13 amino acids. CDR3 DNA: TGCGCCAGCAGCCAGACGGAGCGGGATACGCAGTATTTT. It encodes CASSQTERDTQYF.

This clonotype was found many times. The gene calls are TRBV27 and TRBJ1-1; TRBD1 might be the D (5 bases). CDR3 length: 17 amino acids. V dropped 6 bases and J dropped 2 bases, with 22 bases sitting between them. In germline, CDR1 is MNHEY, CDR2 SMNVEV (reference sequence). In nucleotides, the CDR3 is TGTGCCAGCAGCCCCCTCCTGGGGGGAAAAAGAAACACTGAAGCTTTCTTT. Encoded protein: CASSPLLGGKRNTEAFF.

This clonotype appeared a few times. The CDR3 loop is CASSLEVAGVEQFF. The CDR3, as DNA: TGTGCCAGCAGCTTAGAAGTCGCGGGAGTTGAGCAGTTCTTC. The gene calls are TRBV7-9 and TRBJ2-1; 7 bases match TRBD2. The junction had 6 bases not matched to a gene; V was cut back by 1 base and J by 9 bases. The CDR3 contains 14 residues. Germline V gene sequence: CDR1 SEHNR, CDR2 FQNEAQ (reference sequence). The variable domain in full, completed from reference TRBV7-9 and TRBJ2-1, reads DTGVSQNPRHKITKRGQNVTFRCDPISEHNRLYWYRQTLGQGPEFLTYFQNEAQLEKSRLLSDRFSAERPKGSFSTLEIQRTEQGDSAMYLCASSLEVAGVEQFFGPGTRLTVL.

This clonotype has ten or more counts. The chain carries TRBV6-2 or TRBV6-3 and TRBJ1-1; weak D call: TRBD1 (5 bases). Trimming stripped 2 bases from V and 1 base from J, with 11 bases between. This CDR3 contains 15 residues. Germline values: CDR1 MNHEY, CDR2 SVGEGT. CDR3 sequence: CASSYLGTGNTEAFF. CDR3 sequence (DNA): TGTGCCAGCAGTTACCTAGGGACGGGGAACACTGAAGCTTTCTTT.

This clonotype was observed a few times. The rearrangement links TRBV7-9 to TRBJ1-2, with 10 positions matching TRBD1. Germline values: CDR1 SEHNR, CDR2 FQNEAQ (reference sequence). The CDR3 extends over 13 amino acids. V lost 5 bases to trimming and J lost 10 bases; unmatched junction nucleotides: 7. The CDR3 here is CASSQPGQGTYTF. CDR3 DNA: TGTGCCAGCAGCCAACCGGGACAGGGGACCTACACCTTC.

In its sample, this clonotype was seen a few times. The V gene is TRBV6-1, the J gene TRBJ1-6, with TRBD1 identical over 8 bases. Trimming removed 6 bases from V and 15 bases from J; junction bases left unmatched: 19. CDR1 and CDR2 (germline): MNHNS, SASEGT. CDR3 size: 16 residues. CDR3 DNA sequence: TGTGCCAGCAGCTTGCGGACAGGGAGGACCCGGGTCGGCCTCCACTTT. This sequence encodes CASSLRTGRTRVGLHF.

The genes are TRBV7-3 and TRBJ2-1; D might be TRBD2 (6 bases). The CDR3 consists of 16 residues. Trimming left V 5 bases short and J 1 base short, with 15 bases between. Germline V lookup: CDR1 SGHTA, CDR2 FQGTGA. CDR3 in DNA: TGTGCCAGCAGCCCCAGCCTAGCGAAATCCTACAATGAGCAGTTCTTC. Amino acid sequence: CASSPSLAKSYNEQFF. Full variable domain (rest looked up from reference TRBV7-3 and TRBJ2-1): GAGVSQTPSNKVTEKGKYVELRCDPISGHTALYWYRQSLGQGPEFLIYFQGTGAADDSGLPNDRFFAVRPEGSVSTLKIQRTERGDSAVYLCASSPSLAKSYNEQFFGPGTRLTVL.

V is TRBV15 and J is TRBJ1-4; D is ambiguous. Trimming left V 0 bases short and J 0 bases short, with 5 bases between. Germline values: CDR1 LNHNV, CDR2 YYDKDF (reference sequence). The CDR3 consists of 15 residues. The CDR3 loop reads CATSRDLATNEKLFF. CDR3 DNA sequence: TGTGCCACCAGCAGAGACCTTGCAACTAATGAAAAACTGTTTTTT.

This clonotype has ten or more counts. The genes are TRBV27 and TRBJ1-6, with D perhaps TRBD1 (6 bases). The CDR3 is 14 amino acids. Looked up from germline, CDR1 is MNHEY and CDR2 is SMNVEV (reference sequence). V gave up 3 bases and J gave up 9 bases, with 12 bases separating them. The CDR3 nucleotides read TGTGCCAGCAGTTTGGGGGGCCGTAGTTCACCCCTCCACTTT. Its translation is CASSLGGRSSPLHF.

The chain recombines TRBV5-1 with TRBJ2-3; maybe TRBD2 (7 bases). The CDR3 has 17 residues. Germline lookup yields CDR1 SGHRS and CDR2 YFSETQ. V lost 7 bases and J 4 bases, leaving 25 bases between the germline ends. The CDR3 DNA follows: TGCGCCAGCGCTAGGGGGGGTCCAGCACGTGGGGCAGATACGCAGTATTTT. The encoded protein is CASARGGPARGADTQYF. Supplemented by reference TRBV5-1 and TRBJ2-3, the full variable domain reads KAGVTQTPRYLIKTRGQQVTLSCSPISGHRSVSWYQQTPGQGLQFLFEYFSETQRNKGNFPGRFSGRQFSNSRSEMNVSTLELGDSALYLCASARGGPARGADTQYFGPGTRLTVL.

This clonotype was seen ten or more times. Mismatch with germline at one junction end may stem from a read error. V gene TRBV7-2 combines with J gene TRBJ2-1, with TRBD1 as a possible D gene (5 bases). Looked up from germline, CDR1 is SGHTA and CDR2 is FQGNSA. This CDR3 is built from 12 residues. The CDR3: CASSLESGSPVF. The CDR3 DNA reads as TGTGCCAGCAGCTTAGAGTCAGGGTCCCCCGTCTTC. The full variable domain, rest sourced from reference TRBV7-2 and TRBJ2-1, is GAGVSQSPSNKVTEKGKDVELRCDPISGHTALYWYRQSLGQGLEFLIYFQGNSAPDKSGLPSDRFSAERTGGSVSTLTIQRTQQEDSAVYLCASSLESGSPVFGPGTRLTVL.

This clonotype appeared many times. The CDR3 region is CSASRSTDTQYF. CDR3 nucleotide sequence: TGCAGTGCAAGCAGAAGCACAGATACGCAGTATTTT. V is TRBV20-1 and J is TRBJ2-3; D not resolved. Between the trimmed V and J ends, which lost 6 bases and 0 bases, there was a span of 7 bases. The germline V gene has CDR1 DFQATT and CDR2 SNEGSKA (reference sequence). The CDR3 runs to 12 residues.